The clone carrying this T cell receptor (beta chain) was counted many times. The sample originates from a study of identical twins' blood T cells. TCRdb fed the 5' RACE reads into MiXCR, producing one record per CDR3 protein. Of about 370,000 distinct CDR3 sequences listed, approximately 30% are singletons. All three twin pairs grew up together with likely shared infections and vaccines. The material sequenced was PBMCs. This clonotype was sampled from a woman aged 18 to 50 in good health.

The CDR3 spells CASSDGFHGYTF. DNA for the CDR3: TGTGCCAGCAGCGACGGGTTTCATGGCTACACCTTC. J is TRBJ1-2 and V is TRBV2, with D hard to call. This CDR3 contains 12 residues. Germline CDR1 reads SNHLY; CDR2 reads FYNNEI. V dropped 6 bases and J dropped 6 bases, with 11 bases sitting between them.